The 12 T cell receptor beta chains below were found in one sample sequenced in a study of blood T cell repertoires in COVID-19. Sequenced by immunoSEQ multiplex PCR; TCRdb stores in-frame clones only, minus some. Found here are approximately 160,000 clones, about 85% of them singletons; the top ten hold roughly 13%. Sequencing was carried out using peripheral blood. The receptor source for this set is a man aged 70 or older who had recovered from COVID-19.

The rearrangement joins TRBV28 to TRBJ1-2; 8 nucleotides line up with TRBD1. The CDR3 is 13 residues long. Germline CDR1 is MDHEN and CDR2 is SYDVKM. Trimming took 6 bases from V and 8 from J; bases not matched to a gene: 8. CDR3 coding DNA: TGTGCCAGCAGGCGGCAGGGGGCGCCAGGCTACACCTTC. It translates to CASRRQGAPGYTF.

This clone was recorded only once. The chain couples TRBV3-1 (or the pseudogene TRBV3-2) to TRBJ2-1; 13 nucleotides align to TRBD2. Germline V gene data show CDR1 as LGHDT and CDR2 as YNNKEL (reference sequence). J was trimmed by 8 bases and V by 4 bases; bases with no gene match: 14. This CDR3 has 18 amino acids. The CDR3 protein is CASSLLAFTSGRAHEQFF. The CDR3 DNA follows: TGTGCCAGCAGCCTTCTCGCGTTTACTAGCGGGAGGGCCCATGAGCAGTTCTTC.

This CDR3 reads CASSPDSLNTEAFF. The CDR3 DNA sequence: TGTGCCAGCAGCCCCGACAGCCTGAACACTGAAGCTTTCTTT. The J gene is TRBJ1-1, the V gene TRBV7-2, with D maybe TRBD1 (5 bases). Trimming shortened V by 5 bases and J by 0 bases, and 10 bases separated the two germline ends. The CDR3 is 14 residues long. CDR1 and CDR2 (germline): SGHTA, FQGNSA.

The chain carries TRBV19 and TRBJ2-1; D is perhaps TRBD2 (5 bases). V lost 2 bases and J lost 0, with 11 bases in between. The CDR3 extends over 16 amino acids. Looked up from germline, CDR1 is LNHDA and CDR2 is SQIVND (reference sequence). The CDR3 DNA follows: TGTGCCAGTAGTATACGTGCGGGTAGCTCCTACAATGAGCAGTTCTTC. Amino acid sequence: CASSIRAGSSYNEQFF.

This sequence joins TRBV5-1 and TRBJ2-1, with 9 positions matching TRBD1. CDR3 length equals 15 residues. Germline V gives CDR1 SGHRS, CDR2 YFSETQ. Trimming cost V 6 bases and J 10 bases; bases outside gene matches: 14. Here the CDR3 reads CASNSGTGKQEEQFF. In DNA, the CDR3 is TGCGCCAGCAACTCCGGGACAGGGAAGCAGGAGGAGCAGTTCTTC.

Here the CDR3 reads CASSNYPSNTGELFF. The CDR3 bases are TGTGCCAGCAGTAACTATCCGAGTAACACCGGGGAGCTGTTTTTT. The V gene is TRBV27, the J gene TRBJ2-2; D is unresolved. V lost 5 bases to trimming and J lost 2 bases, with 12 bases between them. The CDR3 has 15 residues. Germline V gene lookup returns CDR1 MNHEY and CDR2 SMNVEV (reference sequence).

This rearrangement joins TRBV5-4 to TRBJ1-1; D remains ambiguous. V lost 2 bases, J lost 3 bases, and 8 bases lay in between. Germline V gene lookup returns CDR1 SGHNT and CDR2 YYREEE (reference sequence). This CDR3 has 13 amino acids. The CDR3: CASSLAPYTEAFF. The CDR3 DNA sequence: TGTGCCAGCAGCTTAGCCCCGTACACTGAAGCTTTCTTT.

The genes are TRBV19 and TRBJ1-5; D gene unclear. V lost 1 base and J lost 2, with 12 bases in between. The CDR3 totals 16 residues. Germline V CDR1 and CDR2: LNHDA, SQIVND (reference sequence). As DNA, the CDR3 is TGTGCCAGTAGTATAGGCCGCTCGCGGGGCAATCAGCCCCAGCATTTT. Amino acid sequence: CASSIGRSRGNQPQHF.

The chain has TRBV2 and TRBJ1-1; the match to TRBD1 covers 8 bases. CDR1 and CDR2 (germline): SNHLY, FYNNEI. The CDR3 has 11 amino acids. J gave up 7 bases and V 6 bases, and 1 base lay outside the gene matches. CDR3 residues: CASRGQVEAFF. The CDR3 coding sequence is TGTGCCAGCAGGGGACAGGTTGAAGCTTTCTTT.

This chain links TRBV4-1 with TRBJ2-7, with a tentative D call TRBD1 (7 bases). Trimming took off 4 bases at V and 7 bases at J, with 14 bases between the two ends. The CDR3 runs 13 residues. In germline, CDR1 is MGHRA, CDR2 YSYEKL. The CDR3 protein is CASSPPTGREQYF. CDR3 bases: TGCGCCAGCAGCCCACCGACAGGGAGGGAGCAGTACTTC.

The chain carries TRBV6-5 and TRBJ1-5, with 7 nucleotides matching TRBD1. The J segment lost 7 bases and the V segment lost 2 bases, leaving 8 bases of the junction unmatched. This CDR3 is built from 15 residues. Looked up from germline, CDR1 is MNHEY and CDR2 is SVGAGI. In DNA, the CDR3 is TGTGCCAGCAGTTACGATGGGACAGCTACGCAGCCCCAGCATTTT. It encodes CASSYDGTATQPQHF.

The chain carries TRBV7-9 and TRBJ2-7; 7 nucleotides match TRBD1. CDR3 length: 12 amino acids. Per germline, CDR1 SEHNR and CDR2 FQNEAQ (reference sequence). Trimming removed 5 bases from V and 5 bases from J; junction bases left unmatched: 3. The CDR3: CASSQGGHEQYF. In DNA form, the CDR3 reads TGTGCCAGCAGCCAAGGGGGCCACGAGCAGTACTTC.